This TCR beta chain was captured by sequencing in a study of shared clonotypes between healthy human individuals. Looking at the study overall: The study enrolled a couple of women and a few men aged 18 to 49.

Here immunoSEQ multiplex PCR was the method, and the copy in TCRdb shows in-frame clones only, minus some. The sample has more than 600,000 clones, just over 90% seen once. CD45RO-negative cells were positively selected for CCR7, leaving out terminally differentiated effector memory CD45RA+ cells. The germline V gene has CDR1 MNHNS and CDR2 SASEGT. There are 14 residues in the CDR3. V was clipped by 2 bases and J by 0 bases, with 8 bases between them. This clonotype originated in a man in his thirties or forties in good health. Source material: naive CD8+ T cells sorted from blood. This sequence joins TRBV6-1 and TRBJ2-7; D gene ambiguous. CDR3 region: CASSEFSYSYEQYF. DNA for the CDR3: TGTGCCAGCAGTGAATTTAGCTACTCCTACGAGCAGTACTTC.